The following is a TCR beta chain sequence with its context. The data are from a study of blood T cells in healthy people across ages. At the level of the study: About one barcoded TCR beta cDNA was captured per two T cells.

The authors ran a second PCR of 7 to 11 cycles using a sample-barcoded 5' primer and a J-beta primer mix. A template-switch adaptor that had 12 random nucleotides put a tag on each cDNA molecule. One entry per CDR3 protein results from TCRdb running MiXCR on the 5' RACE reads. This sample has 980,000 or so distinct CDR3 sequences; roughly 50% occur once, and the top ten carry 13%. The CDR3 sequence is 12 residues long. Germline CDR1 reads MNHEY; CDR2 reads SVGEGT. Healthy Caucasians from Russia aged roughly 6 to 90 served as donors. The gene calls are TRBV6-2 or TRBV6-3 and TRBJ2-1; D is unclear. The J call may not be correct, given that the DNA end is closer to TRBJ2-7. This clonotype originated in a man aged 25-45 years in good health. Sequencing input: blood. The CDR3 loop reads CASSRLIHEQYF. Here the CDR3 DNA reads TGTGCCAGCAGCCGATTAATCCACGAGCAGTACTTC.